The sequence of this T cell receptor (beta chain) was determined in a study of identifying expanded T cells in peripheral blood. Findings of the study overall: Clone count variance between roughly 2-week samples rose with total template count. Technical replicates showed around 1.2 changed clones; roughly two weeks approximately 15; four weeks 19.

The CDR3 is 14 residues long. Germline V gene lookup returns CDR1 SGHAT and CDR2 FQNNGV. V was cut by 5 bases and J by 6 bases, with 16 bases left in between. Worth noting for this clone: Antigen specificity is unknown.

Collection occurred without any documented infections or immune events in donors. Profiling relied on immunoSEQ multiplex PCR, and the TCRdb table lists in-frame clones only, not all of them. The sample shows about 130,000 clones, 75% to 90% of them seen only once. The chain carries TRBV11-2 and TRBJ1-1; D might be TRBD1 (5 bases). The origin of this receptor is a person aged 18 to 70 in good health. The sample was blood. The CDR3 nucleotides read TGTGCCAGCAGCAAGGGACCTGCTGCGGCTGAAGCTTTCTTT. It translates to CASSKGPAAAEAFF.